These 24 T cell receptor beta chains were all obtained from the same sample, sequenced in a study of blood T cell repertoires in COVID-19. Data came from immunoSEQ multiplex PCR; TCRdb stores just in-frame clones and leaves some out. The repertoire holds some 54,000 clones, with 75% to 95% as singletons. The sample consisted of peripheral blood. Every receptor here comes from a man in his sixties with acute or convalescent COVID-19.

This clone was detected once. It is unclear where the CDR3 begins or ends on the DNA, so no DNA is shown, and the CDR3 is as TCRdb lists it. This chain joins TRBV28 and TRBJ1-1; whether TRBD1, the table's D call, matches the DNA was not checked. The CDR3 length equals 13 residues, ends included. CDR1 is MDHEN and CDR2 is SYDVKM in the germline V gene. CDR3 protein: CASSTSEAGEAFF.

The CDR3 nucleotides read TGTGCCAGCAGCTTAGGGGTTAGCTCGGATACGCAGTATTTT. Translating it yields CASSLGVSSDTQYF. The chain is built from TRBV7-2 and TRBJ2-3; D unresolved. This CDR3 has 14 amino acids. The V gene's germline CDR1 is SGHTA and CDR2 FQGNSA. V was pared by 1 base and J by 6 bases, with 11 bases between.

The rearrangement joins TRBV6-2 or TRBV6-3 to TRBJ2-5; tentatively, D is TRBD2 (6 bases). Trimming shortened V by 4 bases and J by 5 bases, and 20 bases separated the two germline ends. This CDR3 spans 16 amino acids. CDR1 and CDR2 from the germline V gene are MNHEY and SVGEGT. Written as DNA, the CDR3 is TGTGCCAGCAGTTCCGGGACTCACGGCGGTCGTGAGACCCAGTACTTC. Encoded protein: CASSSGTHGGRETQYF.

The rearrangement joins TRBV7-6 to TRBJ2-2; 7 nucleotides match TRBD2. Germline CDR1 SGHVS, CDR2 FNYEAQ. The CDR3 spans 17 residues. V lost 5 bases, J lost 7 bases, and 16 bases stayed unmatched. CDR3 residues: CASSPGVPAGVIGELFF. DNA for the CDR3: TGTGCCAGCAGCCCGGGGGTTCCGGCGGGAGTTATCGGGGAGCTGTTTTTT.

This clone was counted between two and nine times. V usage is TRBV3-1 (or the pseudogene TRBV3-2) and J usage is TRBJ1-1; D unclear. V dropped 4 bases and J dropped 6 bases, with 12 bases sitting between them. The CDR3 covers 13 residues. The germline V gene has CDR1 LGHDT and CDR2 YNNKEL (reference sequence). The CDR3 is CASSPRGVSEAFF. CDR3 in DNA: TGTGCCAGCAGCCCCCGGGGAGTTTCTGAAGCTTTCTTT.

The rearrangement joins TRBV9 to TRBJ2-5; 9 nucleotides agree with TRBD2. The CDR3 sequence is 13 residues long. Germline V CDR1 and CDR2: SGDLS, YYNGEE. The V segment lost 0 bases and the J segment 7 bases; nucleotides outside the gene matches: 1. CDR3: CASSVETSGTQYF. In nucleotides, the CDR3 is TGTGCCAGCAGCGTAGAGACTAGCGGGACCCAGTACTTC.

The genes are TRBV5-4 and TRBJ2-3; 7 bases align to TRBD2. This CDR3 has 15 residues. V was clipped by 4 bases and J by 2 bases; unmatched bases: 7. CDR1 is SGHNT and CDR2 is YYREEE in the germline V gene (reference sequence). This CDR3 is CASSAGTTYTDTQYF. DNA for the CDR3: TGTGCCAGCAGCGCCGGGACTACTTACACAGATACGCAGTATTTT.

V gene TRBV3-1 (or the pseudogene TRBV3-2) combines with J gene TRBJ2-2, with 7 nucleotides matching TRBD1. The CDR3 runs to 13 residues. Looked up from germline, CDR1 is LGHDT and CDR2 is YNNKEL (reference sequence). V was clipped by 8 bases and J by 7 bases; unmatched bases: 7. The CDR3 nucleotides are TGTGCCAGCGCAGGGGGAAATGGCGGGGAGCTGTTTTTT. Translated, it gives CASAGGNGGELFF.

The chain couples TRBV5-6 to TRBJ1-1, with 7 bases that match TRBD1. The CDR3 spans 14 residues. Losses at the gene ends were 2 bases for V and 3 bases for J; bases not matched to a gene: 4. Germline loops: CDR1 SGHDT, CDR2 YYEEEE. In nucleotides, the CDR3 is TGTGCCAGCAGCTTTATAGGGACAGACACTGAAGCTTTCTTT. Translated: CASSFIGTDTEAFF. The variable domain in full, completed from reference TRBV5-6 and TRBJ1-1, reads DAGVTQSPTHLIKTRGQQVTLRCSPKSGHDTVSWYQQALGQGPQFIFQYYEEEERQRGNFPDRFSGHQFPNYSSELNVNALLLGDSALYLCASSFIGTDTEAFFGQGTRLTVV.

The chain combines TRBV28 with TRBJ2-1; 9 nucleotides line up with TRBD2. Germline V lookup: CDR1 MDHEN, CDR2 SYDVKM. Germline trimming cut 6 bases from V and 3 bases from J; bases unmatched to any gene: 9. The length of the CDR3 is 16 residues. As DNA, the CDR3 is TGTGCCAGCAGCTTACTGAGCGGGAGGTACTACAATGAGCAGTTCTTC. It specifies CASSLLSGRYYNEQFF.

The chain employs TRBV5-4 and TRBJ2-2; D unclear. Per germline, CDR1 SGHNT and CDR2 YYREEE (reference sequence). V dropped 2 bases and J dropped 1 base, with 6 bases sitting between them. This CDR3 contains 14 residues. The CDR3 bases are TGTGCCAGCAGCTTTCTAGGGAACACCGGGGAGCTGTTTTTT. Translated: CASSFLGNTGELFF.

This clone showed up just once. The chain recombines TRBV5-1 with TRBJ2-7; TRBD2 aligns across 13 bases. The CDR3 runs 16 residues. Trimming removed 4 bases from V and 9 bases from J; junction bases left unmatched: 13. From germline, CDR1 is SGHRS and CDR2 YFSETQ. The DNA for the CDR3 is TGCGCCAGCAGCCCTCGGACTAGCGGGAGAGTGGGGGGGCAGTACTTC. Its translation: CASSPRTSGRVGGQYF.

The CDR3 loop reads CASSQLAAFMADTQYF. CDR3 nucleotides: TGTGCCAGCAGCCAACTAGCGGCTTTCATGGCAGATACGCAGTATTTT. This chain joins TRBV6-2 or TRBV6-3 and TRBJ2-3, with 8 positions matching TRBD2. This CDR3 has 16 residues. Trimming removed 6 bases from V and 4 bases from J; junction bases left unmatched: 12. Germline values: CDR1 MNHEY, CDR2 SVGEGT.

The CDR3 DNA is TGTGCCAGCAGCGCATTCCAAGGACAGGGGAATGGCTACACCTTC. The encoded protein is CASSAFQGQGNGYTF. This chain connects TRBV7-2 to TRBJ1-2, with TRBD1 identical over 9 bases. V lost 5 bases, J lost 6 bases, and 10 bases stayed unmatched. This CDR3 contains 15 residues. Per germline, CDR1 SGHTA and CDR2 FQGNSA.

J is TRBJ2-7 and V is TRBV5-4; possibly TRBD1 for D (6 bases). Germline V lookup: CDR1 SGHNT, CDR2 YYREEE (reference sequence). Trimming took off 1 base at V and 6 bases at J, with 14 bases between the two ends. CDR3 length equals 14 residues. The CDR3 sequence: CASSLKQGYGEQYF. The CDR3 DNA reads TGTGCCAGCAGCTTGAAACAGGGTTACGGCGAGCAGTACTTC. Complete variable domain (other parts from reference TRBV5-4 and TRBJ2-7): ETGVTQSPTHLIKTRGQQVTLRCSSQSGHNTVSWYQQALGQGPQFIFQYYREEENGRGNFPPRFSGLQFPNYSSELNVNALELDDSALYLCASSLKQGYGEQYFGPGTRLTVT.

The sample holds a few counts of this clone. The rearrangement uses TRBV15 and TRBJ1-4; 9 nucleotides line up with TRBD1. The germline gives CDR1 LNHNV, CDR2 YYDKDF (reference sequence). V lost 3 bases, J lost 4 bases, and 3 bases stayed unmatched. This CDR3 has 15 amino acids. This chain's CDR3 is CATSRRQGVNEKLFF. The CDR3 DNA is TGTGCCACCAGCAGGAGACAGGGGGTTAATGAAAAACTGTTTTTT.

V is TRBV2 and J is TRBJ1-2; the D gene is possibly TRBD1 (6 bases). This CDR3 spans 14 amino acids. V was cut by 7 bases and J by 7 bases, with 19 bases left in between. Germline CDR1 and CDR2: SNHLY and FYNNEI. The CDR3 region is CASTTLGGAGGYTF. Here the CDR3 DNA reads TGTGCCAGCACCACCCTGGGGGGGGCTGGTGGCTACACCTTC.

This clone was counted only a few times. The chain couples TRBV28 to TRBJ1-1; 8 bases are shared with TRBD1. This CDR3 contains 12 residues. CDR1 and CDR2 (germline): MDHEN, SYDVKM. V shed 5 bases and J 10 bases; nucleotides not matched to a gene: 6. CDR3 DNA: TGTGCCAGCAGTCTACGGACAGGGCGAGCTTTCTTT. Its translation: CASSLRTGRAFF.

This chain links TRBV30 with TRBJ2-3; 8 positions match TRBD2. CDR1 and CDR2 from the germline V gene are GTSNPN and SVGIG (reference sequence). This CDR3 is built from 16 residues. V shed 0 bases and J 2 bases; nucleotides not matched to a gene: 7. The DNA of the CDR3 is TGTGCCTGGAGTGTACATAGCGGGACTTTCACAGATACGCAGTATTTT. Amino acids: CAWSVHSGTFTDTQYF. Variable domain in full (rest from reference TRBV30 and TRBJ2-3): SQTIHQWPATLVQPVGSPLSLECTVEGTSNPNLYWYRQAAGRGLQLLFYSVGIGQISSEVPQNLSASRPQDRQFILSSKKLLLSDSGFYLCAWSVHSGTFTDTQYFGPGTRLTVL.

V is TRBV28 and J is TRBJ1-6; 7 positions agree with TRBD1. V dropped 6 bases and J dropped 3; count of bases not matched to a gene: 11. This CDR3 has 17 residues. The germline CDR1 and CDR2 sequences are MDHEN and SYDVKM. The CDR3 sequence is CASRALGQASYNSPLHF. The CDR3 nucleotides are TGTGCCAGCAGAGCTCTTGGACAGGCAAGCTATAATTCACCCCTCCACTTT. The full variable domain, its missing parts supplied by reference TRBV28 and TRBJ1-6, is DVKVTQSSRYLVKRTGEKVFLECVQDMDHENMFWYRQDPGLGLRLIYFSYDVKMKEKGDIPEGYSVSREKKERFSLILESASTNQTSMYLCASRALGQASYNSPLHFGNGTRLTVT.

The chain joins TRBV6-6 to TRBJ1-2, with 7 bases identical to TRBD1. From germline, CDR1 is MNHNY and CDR2 SVGAGI (reference sequence). The CDR3 contains 14 residues. V lost 7 bases to trimming and J lost 2 bases; unmatched junction nucleotides: 7. CDR3 protein: CASTLGGQNYGYTF. The CDR3 DNA reads TGTGCCAGCACCCTCGGGGGACAGAACTATGGCTACACCTTC.

The V gene is TRBV20-1, the J gene TRBJ1-1; D call uncertain. V dropped 3 bases and J dropped 4 bases, with 15 bases sitting between them. The CDR3 runs 14 residues. The germline gives CDR1 DFQATT, CDR2 SNEGSKA (reference sequence). The CDR3 bases are TGCAGTGCTAGTGGGGAGGGCTGGATCACTGAAGCTTTCTTT. It yields the protein CSASGEGWITEAFF.

This clone occurred once. The V call is TRBV7-2, the J call TRBJ2-3, with 10 bases lining up with TRBD1. The CDR3 covers 14 residues. J gave up 8 bases and V 5 bases, and 7 bases lay outside the gene matches. From germline, CDR1 is SGHTA and CDR2 FQGNSA. The CDR3, as DNA: TGTGCCAGCAGCGACCGGACAGGGGGTGGTACGCAGTATTTT. Translated: CASSDRTGGGTQYF.

The chain combines TRBV5-6 with TRBJ2-7; 9 bases align to TRBD1. Germline trimming cut 4 bases from V and 3 bases from J; bases unmatched to any gene: 8. The CDR3 consists of 15 residues. Germline V lookup: CDR1 SGHDT, CDR2 YYEEEE. DNA of the CDR3: TGTGCCAGCAGCCGAAGGACAGGGGATAACTACGAGCAGTACTTC. This translates into CASSRRTGDNYEQYF.